This note documents a single T cell receptor (beta chain) sequence. The antigen is undetermined. The record originates from a study of cytomegalovirus exposure and HLA in healthy donors. The PCR made use of 60 Vbeta and 13 Jbeta primers. The assay was immunoSEQ multiplex PCR, and TCRdb's table has in-frame clones only and misses some. This listing includes around 140,000 clones. Study outcomes and limitations: There were about 160 TCR beta chains listed as cytomegalovirus-associated.

Donors consisted of healthy bone marrow donors. The length of the CDR3 is 18 residues. The junction had 10 bases not matched to a gene; V was cut back by 3 bases and J by 3 bases. Germline CDR1 LGHNA, CDR2 YNFKEQ. This rearrangement joins TRBV4-2 to TRBJ2-1, with 11 bases matching TRBD2. The sequenced sample was PBMCs. This clonotype was obtained from a woman younger than 30 in good health and CMV-seronegative. The CDR3 region has the DNA TGTGCCAGCAGCCAGGTTGGTAGCGGGAGGGATTTCTACAATGAGCAGTTCTTC. Protein: CASSQVGSGRDFYNEQFF.